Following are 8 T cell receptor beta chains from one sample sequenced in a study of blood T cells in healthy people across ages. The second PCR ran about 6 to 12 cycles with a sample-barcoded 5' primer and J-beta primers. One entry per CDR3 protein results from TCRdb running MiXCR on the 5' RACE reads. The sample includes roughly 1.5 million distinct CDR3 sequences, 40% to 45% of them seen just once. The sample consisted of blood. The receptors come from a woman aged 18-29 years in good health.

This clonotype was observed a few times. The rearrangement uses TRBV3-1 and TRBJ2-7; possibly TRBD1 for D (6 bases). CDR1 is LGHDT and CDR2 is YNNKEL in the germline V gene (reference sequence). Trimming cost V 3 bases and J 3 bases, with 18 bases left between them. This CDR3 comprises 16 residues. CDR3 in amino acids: CASSHNRDTTRYEQYF. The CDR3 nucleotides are TGTGCCAGCAGCCATAACCGGGACACAACCCGCTACGAGCAGTACTTC.

CDR3 region: CASTSRGAQETQYF. Written as DNA, the CDR3 is TGTGCCAGCACCTCTCGTGGGGCACAAGAGACCCAGTACTTC. This rearrangement joins TRBV6-2 or TRBV6-3 to TRBJ2-5, with D possibly matching TRBD1 (5 bases). The germline V gene encodes CDR1 MNHEY and CDR2 SVGEGT. The CDR3 is 14 residues long. Trimming shortened V by 7 bases and J by 2 bases, and 14 bases separated the two germline ends.

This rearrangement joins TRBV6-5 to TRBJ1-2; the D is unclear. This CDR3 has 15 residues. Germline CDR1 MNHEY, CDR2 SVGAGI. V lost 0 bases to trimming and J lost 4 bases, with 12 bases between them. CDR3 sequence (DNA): TGTGCCAGCAGTTACTCGTTCACAACCTCCTATGGCTACACCTTC. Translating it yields CASSYSFTTSYGYTF.

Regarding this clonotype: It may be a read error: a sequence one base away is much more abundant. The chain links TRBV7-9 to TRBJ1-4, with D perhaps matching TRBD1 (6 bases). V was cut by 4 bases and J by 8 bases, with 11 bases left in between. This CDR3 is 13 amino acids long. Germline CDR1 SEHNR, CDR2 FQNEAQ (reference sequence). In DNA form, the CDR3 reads TGTGCCAGCAGCTGCGGACAGCGGGAAAAACTGTTTTTT. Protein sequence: CASSCGQREKLFF.

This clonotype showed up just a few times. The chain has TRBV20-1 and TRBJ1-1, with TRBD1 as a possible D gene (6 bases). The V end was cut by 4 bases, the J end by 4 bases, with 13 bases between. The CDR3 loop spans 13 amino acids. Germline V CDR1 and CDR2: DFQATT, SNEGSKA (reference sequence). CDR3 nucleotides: TGCAGTGCTAAGGGGGGGGCTTTCACTGAAGCTTTCTTT. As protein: CSAKGGAFTEAFF.

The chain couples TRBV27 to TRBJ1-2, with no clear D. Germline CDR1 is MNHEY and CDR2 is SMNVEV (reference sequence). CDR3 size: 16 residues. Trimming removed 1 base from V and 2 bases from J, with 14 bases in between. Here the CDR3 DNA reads TGTGCCAGCAGTTTATTCTCGCCCCCAGACAACTATGGCTACACCTTC. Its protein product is CASSLFSPPDNYGYTF.

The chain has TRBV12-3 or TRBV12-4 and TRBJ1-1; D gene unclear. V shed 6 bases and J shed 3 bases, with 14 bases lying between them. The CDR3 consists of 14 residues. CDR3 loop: CASSSSGEHTEAFF. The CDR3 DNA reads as TGTGCCAGCAGCTCTTCCGGTGAACACACTGAAGCTTTCTTT.

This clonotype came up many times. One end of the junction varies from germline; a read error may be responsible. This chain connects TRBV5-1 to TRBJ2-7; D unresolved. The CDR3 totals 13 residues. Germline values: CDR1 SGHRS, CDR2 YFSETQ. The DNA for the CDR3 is TGTGCCAGCAGCTTATGGCAGTCCTACGAGCAGTACTTC. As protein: CASSLWQSYEQYF.